The T cell receptor beta chain described here comes from a study of glioma-infiltrating T cells. General study findings and limits: Above-expected tissue-blood divergence occurred in all gliomas, most in low-grade ones. CDR3 overlap between tissue and blood was very small.

This clonotype has a count of ten or more. Its matching antigen is unknown. TCR alpha and beta CDR3 regions were amplified from RNA using iRepertoire nested multiplex PCR. TCRdb ran MiXCR on the multiplex PCR reads and lists one entry per CDR3 protein. The sample carries around 190,000 distinct CDR3 sequences, about 46% recorded once. Germline CDR1 is SNHLY and CDR2 is FYNNEI. This CDR3 contains 14 residues. Deletions cut 8 bases from V and 0 bases from J, with 13 bases between. This clonotype was obtained from a human donor with low-grade glioma or glioblastoma, undergoing nonglioma brain surgery, or in good health (not recorded which). The chain joins TRBV2 to TRBJ1-1, with unresolved D. The sequenced sample was glioma tissue, nonneoplastic brain tissue, or PBMCs (not recorded which). CDR3: CASERDLMNTEAFF. CDR3 bases: TGTGCCAGCGAGAGGGATCTCATGAACACTGAAGCTTTCTTT.